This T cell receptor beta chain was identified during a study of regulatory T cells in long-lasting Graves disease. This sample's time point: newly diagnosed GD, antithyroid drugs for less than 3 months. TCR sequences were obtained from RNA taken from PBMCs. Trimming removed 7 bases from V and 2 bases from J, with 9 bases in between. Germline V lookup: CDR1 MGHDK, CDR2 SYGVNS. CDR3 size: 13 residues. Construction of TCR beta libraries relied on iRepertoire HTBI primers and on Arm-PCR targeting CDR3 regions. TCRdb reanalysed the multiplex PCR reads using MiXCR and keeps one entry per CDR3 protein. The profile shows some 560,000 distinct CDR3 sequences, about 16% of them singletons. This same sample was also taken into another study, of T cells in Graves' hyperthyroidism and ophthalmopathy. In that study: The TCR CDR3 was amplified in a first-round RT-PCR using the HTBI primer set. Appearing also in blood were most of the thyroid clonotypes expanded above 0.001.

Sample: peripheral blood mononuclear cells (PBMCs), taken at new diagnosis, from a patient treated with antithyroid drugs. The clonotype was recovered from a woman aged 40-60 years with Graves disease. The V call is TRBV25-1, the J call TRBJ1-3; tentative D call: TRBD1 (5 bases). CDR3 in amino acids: CASTEGPGNTIYF. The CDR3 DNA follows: TGTGCCAGCACAGAGGGGCCTGGAAACACCATATATTTT. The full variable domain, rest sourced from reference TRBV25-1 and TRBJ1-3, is EADIYQTPRYLVIGTGKKITLECSQTMGHDKMYWYQQDPGMELHLIHYSYGVNSTEKGDLSSESTVSRIRTEHFPLTLESARPSHTSQYLCASTEGPGNTIYFGEGSWLTVV.